Presented here are 8 T cell receptor beta chains from one specimen sequenced in a study of blood T cell repertoires in COVID-19. Here immunoSEQ multiplex PCR was the method, and the copy in TCRdb shows in-frame clones only, minus some. The sample includes approximately 300,000 clones, around four fifths of them seen just once. Sequences were obtained from peripheral blood. These receptor sequences come from a woman aged 45-60 years with active or convalescent COVID-19.

The CDR3 DNA is TGTGCCAGTAGTATAGGACAGGGCTACCAAGAGACCCAGTACTTC. Translation: CASSIGQGYQETQYF. V usage is TRBV19 and J usage is TRBJ2-5, with 7 nucleotides matching TRBD1. The CDR3 totals 15 residues. In germline, CDR1 is LNHDA, CDR2 SQIVND (reference sequence). The junction had 2 bases not matched to a gene; V was cut back by 1 base and J by 0 bases.

The V call is TRBV27, the J call TRBJ1-1, with D possibly being TRBD1 (5 bases). This CDR3 contains 15 residues. CDR1 MNHEY and CDR2 SMNVEV come from the germline V gene (reference sequence). Trimming pared 10 bases from V and 1 base from J, leaving 19 bases between. CDR3 loop: CATTPGGASNTEAFF. DNA for the CDR3: TGTGCCACCACCCCGGGAGGGGCCTCGAACACTGAAGCTTTCTTT.

This clone appeared a few times. The V call is TRBV30, the J call TRBJ2-1; 9 nucleotides agree with TRBD2. Losses at the gene ends were 3 bases for V and 11 bases for J; bases not matched to a gene: 8. CDR1 GTSNPN and CDR2 SVGIG come from the germline V gene (reference sequence). The CDR3 covers 13 residues. CDR3 in DNA: TGTGCCTGGAGCGGGGGACTAGCAACTAAGCAGTTCTTC. This gives the protein CAWSGGLATKQFF.

The chain has TRBV2 and TRBJ2-5, with 7 bases matching TRBD1. CDR1 and CDR2 (germline): SNHLY, FYNNEI. The J segment lost 1 base and the V segment lost 6 bases, leaving 2 bases of the junction unmatched. The CDR3 has 13 residues. DNA for the CDR3: TGTGCCAGCAGCCGGGACAGCCAAGAGACCCAGTACTTC. Residues: CASSRDSQETQYF.

The rearrangement joins TRBV18 to TRBJ1-2; D is undetermined. The germline V and J ends were trimmed by 1 base and 4 bases, with 13 bases remaining between them. Germline V CDR1 and CDR2: KGHSH, LQKENI. There are 15 residues in the CDR3. Here the CDR3 DNA reads TGTGCCAGCTCACCACAGGAGAATCGGGGCTATGGCTACACCTTC. Amino acids: CASSPQENRGYGYTF.

The J gene is TRBJ2-1, the V gene TRBV3-1 (or the pseudogene TRBV3-2); 7 bases are a match to TRBD2. Germline CDR1 and CDR2: LGHDT and YNNKEL (reference sequence). This CDR3 has 16 amino acids. The V and J ends lost 1 base and 8 bases, in that order; junction bases with no gene match: 11. The CDR3 coding sequence is TGTGCCAGCAGCCAAGGGTCAGCGGGGAATTCGCATGAGCAGTTCTTC. This encodes CASSQGSAGNSHEQFF.

This chain uses TRBV5-6 with TRBJ2-5, with D tentatively TRBD2 (7 bases). The CDR3 is made up of 14 amino acids. Trimming cost V 4 bases and J 4 bases, with 14 bases left between them. CDR1 is SGHDT, CDR2 YYEEEE, per germline. The CDR3 nucleotides read TGTGCCAGCAGCGAATACAGGGAGGGAGAGACCCAGTACTTC. Translated, it gives CASSEYREGETQYF.

The genes are TRBV27 and TRBJ2-1; a possible D gene is TRBD2 (5 bases). The V and J ends lost 0 bases and 8 bases respectively, with 11 bases between them. Germline V gene data show CDR1 as MNHEY and CDR2 as SMNVEV (reference sequence). The length of the CDR3 is 14 residues. CDR3 coding DNA: TGTGCCAGCAGTTTATCGGATGTGCGGGATGAGCAGTTCTTC. As protein: CASSLSDVRDEQFF.